The 27 T cell receptor beta chains reported below all come from one sample, sequenced in a study of CD8 T cells in ankylosing spondylitis. TCRdb processed the 5' RACE reads anew with MiXCR; each CDR3 protein has one entry. The table includes under 250,000 distinct CDR3 sequences, roughly 24% detected once. Sequencing was done on a sample of blood, either unsorted or a sorted T cell fraction (not recorded which). Receptors were obtained from a male donor with ankylosing spondylitis or in good health (not recorded which).

This clonotype occurred many times. This chain links TRBV3-1 with TRBJ1-5; D not certain. The CDR3 spans 16 residues. In germline, CDR1 is LGHDT, CDR2 YNNKEL (reference sequence). The V gene lost 4 bases and the J gene lost 7 bases, with 20 bases spanning the gap. The CDR3 DNA reads as TGTGCCAGCAGCCCGTCCCGGACCTTGAATAAACAGCCCCAGCATTTT. As protein: CASSPSRTLNKQPQHF.

This chain uses TRBV15 with TRBJ1-4; D not resolved. The CDR3 is 15 residues long. Trimming left V 0 bases short and J 8 bases short, with 13 bases between. Germline CDR1 and CDR2: LNHNV and YYDKDF (reference sequence). The CDR3 loop reads CATSRDGRVYEKLFF. The CDR3 DNA sequence: TGTGCCACCAGCAGAGATGGTCGGGTTTACGAAAAACTGTTTTTT.

This clonotype appeared a few times. This sequence joins TRBV6-1 and TRBJ1-1; no clear D gene. V was trimmed by 7 bases and J by 1 base, leaving 13 bases between them. CDR1 and CDR2 from the germline V gene are MNHNS and SASEGT. The CDR3 totals 14 residues. This CDR3 is CASIRVDGNTEAFF. The CDR3 DNA reads as TGTGCCAGCATACGAGTGGATGGGAACACTGAAGCTTTCTTT.

V gene TRBV4-1 combines with J gene TRBJ2-7; 7 bases are a match to TRBD2. The CDR3 consists of 15 residues. Per germline, CDR1 MGHRA and CDR2 YSYEKL. Trimming took 1 base from V and 4 from J; bases not matched to a gene: 7. CDR3 DNA sequence: TGCGCCAGCAGCCAAGCGGCCGGGGGGTGGTACGAGCAGTACTTC. It specifies CASSQAAGGWYEQYF.

This clonotype was picked up a small number of times. J is TRBJ2-5 and V is TRBV10-3; D may correspond to TRBD1 or TRBD2 (5 bases each). The CDR3 has 14 amino acids. Germline V gives CDR1 ENHRY, CDR2 SYGVKD. Trimming removed 10 bases at V and 3 bases at J, with 18 bases between. The CDR3 sequence: CATKYGLGEETQYF. The DNA for the CDR3 is TGTGCCACCAAGTACGGCCTGGGGGAAGAGACCCAGTACTTC.

This clonotype turned up a few times. The rearrangement joins TRBV29-1 to TRBJ1-1; D not resolved. The CDR3 loop spans 14 amino acids. Per the germline V gene, CDR1 is SQVTM and CDR2 is ANQGSEA. V lost 6 bases to trimming and J lost 3 bases, with 17 bases between them. CDR3 nucleotides: TGCAGCGTCGACGGGCCGGACGGACACACTGAAGCTTTCTTT. Its translation is CSVDGPDGHTEAFF.

This clonotype has at least ten counts. The chain combines TRBV29-1 with TRBJ2-5; possibly TRBD2 for D (5 bases). From germline, CDR1 is SQVTM and CDR2 ANQGSEA. The CDR3 is made up of 10 amino acids. V dropped 6 bases and J dropped 5 bases, with 7 bases sitting between them. The CDR3 loop is CSVRGETQYF. CDR3 in DNA: TGCAGCGTACGAGGGGAGACCCAGTACTTC.

This clonotype has a count of ten or more. The chain couples TRBV6-1 to TRBJ1-1; D gene unclear. V was trimmed by 6 bases and J by 0 bases, leaving 8 bases between them. The CDR3 has 13 residues. Germline V gives CDR1 MNHNS, CDR2 SASEGT. In DNA, the CDR3 is TGTGCCAGCAGCAACGGGCTGAACACTGAAGCTTTCTTT. Translated: CASSNGLNTEAFF.

The V and J genes are TRBV20-1 and TRBJ2-1, with TRBD2 matching 9 bases. This CDR3 spans 13 amino acids. V trimming: 8 bases; J trimming: 5 bases; junction bases outside the gene matches: 7. The germline V gene has CDR1 DFQATT and CDR2 SNEGSKA (reference sequence). CDR3 in amino acids: CSTPSGTDNEQFF. CDR3 DNA sequence: TGCAGTACTCCTAGCGGGACAGACAATGAGCAGTTCTTC.

This chain links TRBV6-5 with TRBJ1-5; D gene ambiguous. Trimming left V 3 bases short and J 7 bases short, with 13 bases between. The CDR3 contains 14 residues. Germline values: CDR1 MNHEY, CDR2 SVGAGI. The CDR3 loop is CASSYMPGRQPQHF. CDR3 DNA: TGTGCCAGCAGTTATATGCCAGGACGCCAGCCCCAGCATTTT.

A few counts support this clonotype. The genes are TRBV6-1 and TRBJ2-3, with D possibly matching TRBD1 (5 bases). This CDR3 contains 14 residues. CDR1 is MNHNS and CDR2 is SASEGT in the germline V gene. V was clipped by 6 bases and J by 0 bases, with 10 bases between them. The chain's CDR3 is CASRTTASTDTQYF. The CDR3 coding sequence is TGTGCCAGCAGAACGACAGCTAGCACAGATACGCAGTATTTT.

The sample holds many counts of this clonotype. This chain joins TRBV7-2 and TRBJ2-1; D ambiguous. Germline V lookup: CDR1 SGHTA, CDR2 FQGNSA. The CDR3 has 11 residues. V was shortened by 2 bases and J by 10 bases, with 6 bases between the two germline ends. CDR3 residues: CASSLLTEQFF. As DNA, the CDR3 is TGTGCCAGCAGCTTACTTACAGAGCAGTTCTTC.

In DNA form, the CDR3 reads TGTGCCAGCAGTGACGGGGGGCAAGGTAAAAAACTGTTTTTT. Residues: CASSDGGQGKKLFF. The chain couples TRBV25-1 to TRBJ1-4; D is perhaps TRBD1 (6 bases). The ends were cut back, 3 bases at V and 9 bases at J, with 14 bases in the middle. The CDR3 covers 14 residues. Germline values: CDR1 MGHDK, CDR2 SYGVNS.

Notes on this clonotype: Since a much larger clone is just one base distant, this may be a read error. The chain links TRBV3-1 to TRBJ2-7; 10 bases agree with TRBD2. Per the germline V gene, CDR1 is LGHDT and CDR2 is YNNKEL (reference sequence). The CDR3 is 17 residues long. CDR3 sequence reads: CSSSQAVSSGRAGEQYF. The CDR3 DNA reads as TGTTCCAGCAGCCAAGCGGTGTCGAGCGGGAGGGCCGGGGAGCAGTACTTC.

This clonotype occurred many times. The chain links TRBV28 to TRBJ1-2; 7 nucleotides line up with TRBD1. Germline V gene sequence: CDR1 MDHEN, CDR2 SYDVKM. V lost 5 bases, J lost 2 bases, and 8 bases stayed unmatched. The CDR3 runs to 15 residues. CDR3 nucleotides: TGTGCCAGCAGTACTCCGAAACAGGGGAACTATGGCTACACCTTC. Amino acids: CASSTPKQGNYGYTF.

The sample holds many counts of this clonotype. The chain combines TRBV5-1 with TRBJ1-6; perhaps TRBD1 as D (5 bases). This CDR3 comprises 15 residues. Trimming shortened V by 0 bases and J by 7 bases, and 11 bases separated the two germline ends. Germline lookup yields CDR1 SGHRS and CDR2 YFSETQ. CDR3 residues: CASSLEAGKNSPLHF. The CDR3 nucleotides are TGCGCCAGCAGCTTGGAAGCAGGGAAGAATTCACCCCTCCACTTT.

The V call is TRBV6-1, the J call TRBJ1-1, with TRBD1 identical over 8 bases. The germline V gene encodes CDR1 MNHNS and CDR2 SASEGT. V was pared by 6 bases and J by 1 base, with 7 bases of the junction left unmatched. CDR3 length equals 15 residues. As DNA, the CDR3 is TGTGCCAGCAGATCCTGGACAGGGACGAACACTGAAGCTTTCTTT. Its translation is CASRSWTGTNTEAFF.

This sequence joins TRBV7-3 and TRBJ2-1, with 7 bases aligning to TRBD2. With V trimmed by 5 bases and J by 0 bases, 16 bases remained unmatched. This CDR3 has 19 residues. In germline, CDR1 is SGHTA, CDR2 FQGTGA. CDR3 nucleotide sequence: TGTGCCAGCAGCGCAGAAAGGGGTTCGAAGCGGGGCTCCTACAATGAGCAGTTCTTC. This sequence encodes CASSAERGSKRGSYNEQFF.

This clonotype was seen many times. The CDR3 is CASTLDRVLAGRGTDTQYF. DNA for the CDR3: TGCGCCAGCACCCTGGACAGGGTGCTAGCGGGTCGTGGGACAGATACGCAGTATTTT. The V call is TRBV5-1, the J call TRBJ2-3; D may be TRBD1 or TRBD2 (8 bases each). Trimming took 6 bases from V and 3 from J, leaving 29 bases between them. The germline gives CDR1 SGHRS, CDR2 YFSETQ. This CDR3 comprises 19 residues.

V usage is TRBV20-1 and J usage is TRBJ2-6; tentative D call: TRBD2 (6 bases). Germline CDR1 reads DFQATT; CDR2 reads SNEGSKA (reference sequence). CDR3 length: 16 amino acids. V lost 6 bases and J 0 bases, leaving 15 bases between the germline ends. CDR3 sequence reads: CSAPEGPHSGANVLTF. The DNA for the CDR3 is TGCAGTGCGCCGGAGGGGCCGCACTCTGGGGCCAACGTCCTGACTTTC.

V gene TRBV7-9 combines with J gene TRBJ1-4; D not certain. V was trimmed by 5 bases and J by 0 bases, leaving 10 bases between them. This CDR3 is built from 15 residues. Looked up from germline, CDR1 is SEHNR and CDR2 is FQNEAQ (reference sequence). This chain's CDR3 is CASSQDFATNEKLFF. The CDR3 coding sequence is TGTGCCAGCAGCCAAGACTTTGCAACTAATGAAAAACTGTTTTTT.

In its sample, this clonotype was seen many times. This chain uses TRBV5-1 with TRBJ2-1; weak D call: TRBD2 (6 bases). The CDR3 loop spans 15 amino acids. The V gene lost 4 bases and the J gene lost 2 bases, with 13 bases spanning the gap. Per the germline V gene, CDR1 is SGHRS and CDR2 is YFSETQ. The CDR3 bases are TGCGCCAGCAGCGAGATGGGGGGAGCCTACAATGAGCAGTTCTTC. It translates to CASSEMGGAYNEQFF. The full variable domain, its missing parts supplied by reference TRBV5-1 and TRBJ2-1, is KAGVTQTPRYLIKTRGQQVTLSCSPISGHRSVSWYQQTPGQGLQFLFEYFSETQRNKGNFPGRFSGRQFSNSRSEMNVSTLELGDSALYLCASSEMGGAYNEQFFGPGTRLTVL.

This chain connects TRBV20-1 to TRBJ2-7; the match to TRBD2 covers 7 bases. From germline, CDR1 is DFQATT and CDR2 SNEGSKA (reference sequence). V lost 2 bases, J lost 3 bases, and 4 bases stayed unmatched. The CDR3 covers 13 residues. The CDR3 coding sequence is TGCAGTGCTAGACCCGGGAGGAACTACGAGCAGTACTTC. Protein sequence: CSARPGRNYEQYF.

This clonotype was seen a handful of times. The gene calls are TRBV5-5 and TRBJ2-5; no clear D gene. V was clipped by 4 bases and J by 5 bases, with 15 bases between them. The CDR3 has 14 residues. The germline V gene encodes CDR1 SGHKS and CDR2 YYEKEE (reference sequence). CDR3 sequence reads: CASSPARRFETQYF. DNA of the CDR3: TGTGCCAGCAGCCCCGCGCGTCGGTTCGAGACCCAGTACTTC.

Ten or more counts support this clonotype. The J gene is TRBJ2-4, the V gene TRBV28; D call uncertain. Germline lookup yields CDR1 MDHEN and CDR2 SYDVKM. V lost 8 bases and J 0 bases, leaving 8 bases between the germline ends. CDR3 length: 13 amino acids. CDR3 in amino acids: CASGIIAKNIQYF. Written as DNA, the CDR3 is TGTGCCAGCGGAATAATAGCCAAAAACATTCAGTACTTC.

In its sample, this clonotype was seen a few times. The CDR3 DNA reads TGTGCCAGCAGCCCTAGCGGGGGGTACGGTGAGCAGTTCTTC. This gives the protein CASSPSGGYGEQFF. This chain joins TRBV13 and TRBJ2-1, with 11 bases fitting TRBD2. CDR1 is PRHDT, CDR2 FYEKMQ, per germline (reference sequence). Unmatched junction bases numbered 6, after V lost 5 bases and J lost 9 bases. This CDR3 comprises 14 residues.

Ten or more counts support this clonotype. In DNA, the CDR3 is TGCAGTGCCCCTCCCCGCAGGGGTCCCCGAAGTACTGAAGCTTTCTTT. Translation gives CSAPPRRGPRSTEAFF. The gene calls are TRBV20-1 and TRBJ1-1; possible D gene TRBD1, 6 bases. The germline V gene encodes CDR1 DFQATT and CDR2 SNEGSKA (reference sequence). The CDR3 is 16 residues long. The V end was cut by 6 bases, the J end by 5 bases, with 25 bases between.